One and the same sample provided the 2 T cell receptor beta chains below, sequenced in a study of T cells in women clearing cervical HPV infection (dated by TCRdb to 2016 to 2019). Library preparation employed the immunoSEQ multiplex PCR assay. What TCRdb holds here is the immuneACCESS table cut down to in-frame rearrangements. Part of the clones is not present; checked against another copy, under half of the missing clones reflect an unresolved V gene, and the others are unexplained. The sample table includes 40,000 to 55,000 clones. The ten top clones hold more than 0.8% of the sample. Sequencing was carried out using blood buffy coat. The receptor source for this set is a woman aged 18-70 years with a cervical HPV16 infection that either progressed to CIN3+ or cleared (not recorded which).

Details on this clone: The read ends 3 residues before the CDR3 terminus; that terminus is restored from the germline J gene. The genes are TRBV20-1 and TRBJ2-7; TRBD2 aligns across 10 bases. The CDR3 has 15 amino acids. The J segment lost 2 bases and the V segment lost 6 bases, leaving 10 bases of the junction unmatched. Germline V gene data show CDR1 as DFQATT and CDR2 as SNEGSKA (reference sequence). The CDR3: CSAYSTGTSAYEQYF. Partial CDR3 DNA: TGCAGTGCGTACTCGACCGGGACTAGCGCCTACGAG.

A remark on this clone: The read is 3 residues too short to cover the CDR3 end, so that end is filled in from the germline J gene. This chain joins TRBV5-5 and TRBJ2-5; D might be TRBD2 (6 bases). Trimming pared 3 bases from V and 3 bases from J, leaving 12 bases between. The CDR3 loop spans 14 amino acids. CDR1 is SGHKS and CDR2 is YYEKEE in the germline V gene (reference sequence). CDR3 sequence reads: CASSSGLIEETQYF. CDR3 DNA, as far as it was read: TGTGCCAGCAGCTCGGGACTTATTGAAGAGACC.